These 11 T cell receptor beta chains share one sample of origin, sequenced in a study of cytomegalovirus exposure and HLA in healthy donors. Assay used: immunoSEQ multiplex PCR; TCRdb lists only in-frame clones, some missing. Among some 120,000 clones listed, over 85% were seen once. The sequenced sample was PBMCs. The receptors originated from a man younger than 45 in good health and CMV-seronegative.

The CDR3 bases are TGTGCTAGTGGTCCCACAGGACAGGGGGCGCTTCTAGGCGAGCAGTACTTC. Protein product: CASGPTGQGALLGEQYF. The chain joins TRBV12-5 to TRBJ2-7, with TRBD1 matching over 11 bases. CDR1 and CDR2 (germline): LGHNT, FRNRAP. J gave up 6 bases and V 5 bases, and 15 bases lay outside the gene matches. The length of the CDR3 is 17 residues.

The V gene is TRBV19, the J gene TRBJ1-5, with D uncertain. V was clipped by 5 bases and J by 9 bases, with 14 bases between them. Germline lookup yields CDR1 LNHDA and CDR2 SQIVND (reference sequence). There are 13 residues in the CDR3. CDR3 sequence: CASSRGSTWPQHF. The CDR3 region has the DNA TGTGCCAGTAGTCGCGGTAGCACATGGCCCCAGCATTTT.

The gene calls are TRBV6-5 and TRBJ1-3, with D possibly TRBD1 on 5 matching bases. Deletions cut 4 bases from V and 0 bases from J, with 7 bases between. The CDR3 length is 14 residues. Germline V gene lookup returns CDR1 MNHEY and CDR2 SVGAGI. In DNA, the CDR3 is TGTGCCAGCAGTTCCGGGGGCTCTGGAAACACCATATATTTT. Its protein product is CASSSGGSGNTIYF.

The rearrangement uses TRBV4-1 and TRBJ1-1; 9 bases are a match to TRBD1. V dropped 0 bases and J dropped 5; count of bases not matched to a gene: 7. CDR3 length: 16 amino acids. Germline V gene sequence: CDR1 MGHRA, CDR2 YSYEKL. The CDR3 region has the DNA TGCGCCAGCAGCCAAGATCCCGGGACAGGGCGGACTGAAGCTTTCTTT. Translating gives CASSQDPGTGRTEAFF.

The V and J genes are TRBV7-9 and TRBJ2-1; 10 nucleotides align to TRBD1. The germline V gene has CDR1 SEHNR and CDR2 FQNEAQ (reference sequence). The CDR3 extends over 15 amino acids. J lost 7 bases, V lost 5 bases, and 8 bases had no gene match. The CDR3 DNA follows: TGTGCCAGCAGCCCTGGGACAGGGGCGAATAATGAGCAGTTCTTC. It translates to CASSPGTGANNEQFF.

The CDR3 DNA follows: TGCAGCGTGGTGGACAGGGGAAGAGAGACCCAGTACTTC. The encoded protein is CSVVDRGRETQYF. V gene TRBV29-1 combines with J gene TRBJ2-5, with TRBD1 identical over 9 bases. CDR1 is SQVTM and CDR2 is ANQGSEA in the germline V gene. Germline trimming cut 6 bases from V and 4 bases from J; bases unmatched to any gene: 6. The CDR3 contains 13 residues.

The chain employs TRBV5-1 and TRBJ1-1, with 7 positions matching TRBD1. CDR1 SGHRS and CDR2 YFSETQ come from the germline V gene. The CDR3 runs 15 residues. Losses at the gene ends were 4 bases for V and 2 bases for J; bases not matched to a gene: 8. The CDR3 sequence: CASSAMGQRNTEAFF. CDR3 bases: TGCGCCAGCAGCGCGATGGGACAGCGCAACACTGAAGCTTTCTTT.

The rearrangement links TRBV27 to TRBJ2-5; 8 bases agree with TRBD1. With 6 bases clipped from V and 4 bases from J, the junction kept 7 bases outside the gene matches. The CDR3 is 14 residues long. CDR1 and CDR2 from the germline V gene are MNHEY and SMNVEV (reference sequence). The CDR3 DNA follows: TGTGCCAGCAGGCCGACAGGGGATCTAGAGACCCAGTACTTC. Translation gives CASRPTGDLETQYF.

The chain has TRBV18 and TRBJ1-1; the D gene is possibly TRBD1 (6 bases). The germline V gene has CDR1 KGHSH and CDR2 LQKENI. CDR3 size: 16 residues. Trimming removed 4 bases from V and 3 bases from J, with 18 bases in between. The CDR3 DNA reads as TGTGCCAGCTCACGCTCCGGGGGGCGTAGGGACACTGAAGCTTTCTTT. This codes for CASSRSGGRRDTEAFF.

This clone was seen a few times. The genes are TRBV28 and TRBJ1-2; no definite D call. Germline V CDR1 and CDR2: MDHEN, SYDVKM. Trimming took 5 bases from V and 5 from J, leaving 12 bases between them. CDR3 length: 13 residues. The CDR3 DNA sequence: TGTGCCAGCAGTCAACAGAGACGGTATGGCTACACCTTC. As protein: CASSQQRRYGYTF.

J is TRBJ1-4 and V is TRBV5-1; the match to TRBD1 covers 7 bases. Germline CDR1 and CDR2: SGHRS and YFSETQ. This CDR3 comprises 16 residues. J was trimmed by 4 bases and V by 5 bases; bases with no gene match: 11. The chain's CDR3 is CASSSPRQGGNEKLFF. CDR3 sequence (DNA): TGCGCCAGCAGTTCACCCCGACAGGGCGGTAATGAAAAACTGTTTTTT.